The T cell receptor (beta chain) described here comes from a study of cytomegalovirus exposure and HLA in healthy donors. Study observations and caveats: One variant, a missense change in DCLRE1C, was linked in a later analysis to TCR beta V- and J-gene trimming. In an earlier analysis, about 87% or about 30%: the productive usage of most TCR beta V segments.

Use of 60 Vbeta and 13 Jbeta primers characterized the PCR. Sequenced by immunoSEQ multiplex PCR; TCRdb stores in-frame clones only, minus some. The table includes some 180,000 clones, around 82% detected once. The length of the CDR3 is 19 residues. The germline V gene has CDR1 SGHNT and CDR2 YYREEE (reference sequence). The J segment lost 0 bases and the V segment lost 5 bases, leaving 18 bases of the junction unmatched. Healthy bone marrow donors supplied every sample. A word on this clone: Its antigen is undetermined.

This sequence originates from a woman aged 25-40 years in good health and CMV-seropositive. This chain joins TRBV5-4 and TRBJ1-2; 8 bases are a match to TRBD1. Specimen: PBMCs. The chain's CDR3 is CASRLGPVDRVSANYGYTF. CDR3 nucleotide sequence: TGTGCCAGCAGACTGGGGCCGGTGGACAGGGTGTCCGCTAACTATGGCTACACCTTC.